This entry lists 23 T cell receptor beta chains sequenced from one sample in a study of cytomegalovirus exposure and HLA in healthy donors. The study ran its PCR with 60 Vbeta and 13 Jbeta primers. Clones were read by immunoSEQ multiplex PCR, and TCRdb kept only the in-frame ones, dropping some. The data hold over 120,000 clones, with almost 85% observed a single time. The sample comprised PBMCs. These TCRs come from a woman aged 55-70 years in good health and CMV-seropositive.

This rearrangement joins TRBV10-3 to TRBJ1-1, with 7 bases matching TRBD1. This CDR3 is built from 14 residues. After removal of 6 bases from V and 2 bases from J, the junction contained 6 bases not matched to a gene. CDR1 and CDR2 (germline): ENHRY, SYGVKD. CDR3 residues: CAIRTRDSNTEAFF. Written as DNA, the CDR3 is TGTGCCATCAGGACCCGGGACAGCAACACTGAAGCTTTCTTT.

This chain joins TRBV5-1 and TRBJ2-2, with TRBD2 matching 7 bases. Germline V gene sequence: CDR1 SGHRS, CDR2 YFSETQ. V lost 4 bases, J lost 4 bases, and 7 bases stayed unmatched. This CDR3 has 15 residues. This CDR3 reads CASSPSGKGTGELFF. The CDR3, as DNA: TGCGCCAGCAGCCCGAGCGGGAAGGGCACCGGGGAGCTGTTTTTT.

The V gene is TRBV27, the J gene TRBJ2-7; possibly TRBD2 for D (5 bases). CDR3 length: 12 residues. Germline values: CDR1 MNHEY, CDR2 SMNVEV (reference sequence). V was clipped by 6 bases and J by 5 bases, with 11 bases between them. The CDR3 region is CASSPAGDEQYF. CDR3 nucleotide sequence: TGTGCCAGCAGCCCCGCGGGCGACGAGCAGTACTTC.

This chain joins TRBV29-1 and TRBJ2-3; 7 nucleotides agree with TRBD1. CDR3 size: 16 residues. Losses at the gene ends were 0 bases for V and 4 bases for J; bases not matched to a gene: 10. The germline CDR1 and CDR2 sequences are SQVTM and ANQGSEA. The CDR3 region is CSVEDIQGVSPDTQYF. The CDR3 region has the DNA TGCAGCGTTGAAGATATTCAGGGGGTGTCTCCAGATACGCAGTATTTT.

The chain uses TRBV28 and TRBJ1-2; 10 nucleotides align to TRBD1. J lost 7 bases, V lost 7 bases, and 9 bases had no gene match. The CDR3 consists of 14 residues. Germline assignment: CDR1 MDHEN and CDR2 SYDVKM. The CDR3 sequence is CASKPGTGVVGYTF. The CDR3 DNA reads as TGTGCCAGCAAACCCGGGACAGGGGTGGTTGGCTACACCTTC.

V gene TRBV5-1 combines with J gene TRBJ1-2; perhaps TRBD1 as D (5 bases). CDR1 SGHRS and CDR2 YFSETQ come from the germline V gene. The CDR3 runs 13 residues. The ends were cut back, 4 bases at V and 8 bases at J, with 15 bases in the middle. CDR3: CASSASTVWGYTF. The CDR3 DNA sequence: TGCGCCAGCAGCGCGTCGACAGTCTGGGGCTACACCTTC.

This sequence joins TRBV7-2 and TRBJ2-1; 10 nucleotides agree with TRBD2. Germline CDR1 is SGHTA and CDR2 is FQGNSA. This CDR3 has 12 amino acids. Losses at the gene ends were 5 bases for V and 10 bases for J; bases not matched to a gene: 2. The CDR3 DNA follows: TGTGCCAGCAGCAGGACTAGCGGAGAGCAGTTCTTC. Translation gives CASSRTSGEQFF.

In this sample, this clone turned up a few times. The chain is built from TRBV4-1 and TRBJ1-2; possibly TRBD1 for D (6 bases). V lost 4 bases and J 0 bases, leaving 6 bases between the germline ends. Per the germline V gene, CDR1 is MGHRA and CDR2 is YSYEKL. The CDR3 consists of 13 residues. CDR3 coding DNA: TGCGCCAGCAGCCGGACAGCTAACTATGGCTACACCTTC. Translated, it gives CASSRTANYGYTF.

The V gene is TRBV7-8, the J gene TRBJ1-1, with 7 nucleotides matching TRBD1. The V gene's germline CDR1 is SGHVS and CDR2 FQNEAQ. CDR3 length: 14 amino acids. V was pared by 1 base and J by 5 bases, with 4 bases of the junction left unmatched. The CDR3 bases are TGTGCCAGCAGCTTAGACAGGGGAGGTACTGAAGCTTTCTTT. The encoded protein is CASSLDRGGTEAFF.

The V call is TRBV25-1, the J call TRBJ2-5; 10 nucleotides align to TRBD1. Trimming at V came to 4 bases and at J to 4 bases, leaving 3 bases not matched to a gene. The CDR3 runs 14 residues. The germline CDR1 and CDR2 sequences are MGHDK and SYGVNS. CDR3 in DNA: TGTGCCAGCAGTGTAGGACAGGGGGGAGAGACCCAGTACTTC. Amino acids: CASSVGQGGETQYF. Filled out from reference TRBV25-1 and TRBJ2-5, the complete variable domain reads EADIYQTPRYLVIGTGKKITLECSQTMGHDKMYWYQQDPGMELHLIHYSYGVNSTEKGDLSSESTVSRIRTEHFPLTLESARPSHTSQYLCASSVGQGGETQYFGPGTRLLVL.

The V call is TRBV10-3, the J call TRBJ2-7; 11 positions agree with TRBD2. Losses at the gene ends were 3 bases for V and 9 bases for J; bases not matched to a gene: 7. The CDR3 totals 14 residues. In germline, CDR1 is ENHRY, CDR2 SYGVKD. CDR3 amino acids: CAISDGLAGGGQYF. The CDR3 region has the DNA TGTGCCATCAGTGATGGCCTAGCGGGAGGCGGGCAGTACTTC.

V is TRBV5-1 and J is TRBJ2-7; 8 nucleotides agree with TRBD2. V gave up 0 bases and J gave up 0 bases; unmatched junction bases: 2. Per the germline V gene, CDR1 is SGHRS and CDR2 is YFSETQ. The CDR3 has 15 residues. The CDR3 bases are TGCGCCAGCAGCTTGGCTAGCGGGCCCTCCTACGAGCAGTACTTC. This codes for CASSLASGPSYEQYF.

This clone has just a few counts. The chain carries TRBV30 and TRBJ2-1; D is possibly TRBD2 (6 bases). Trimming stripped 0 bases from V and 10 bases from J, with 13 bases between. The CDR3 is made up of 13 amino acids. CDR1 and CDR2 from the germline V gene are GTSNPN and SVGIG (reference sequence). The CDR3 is CAWSVLGGGEQFF. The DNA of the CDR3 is TGTGCCTGGAGTGTACTGGGGGGTGGGGAGCAGTTCTTC.

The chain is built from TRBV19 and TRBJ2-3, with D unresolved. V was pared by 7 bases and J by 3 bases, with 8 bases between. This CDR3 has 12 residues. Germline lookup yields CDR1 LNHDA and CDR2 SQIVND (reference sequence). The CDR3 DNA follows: TGTGCCAGTATGGGCACGACAGATACGCAGTATTTT. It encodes CASMGTTDTQYF. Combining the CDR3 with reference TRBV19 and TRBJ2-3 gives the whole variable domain DGGITQSPKYLFRKEGQNVTLSCEQNLNHDAMYWYRQDPGQGLRLIYYSQIVNDFQKGDIAEGYSVSREKKESFPLTVTSAQKNPTAFYLCASMGTTDTQYFGPGTRLTVL.

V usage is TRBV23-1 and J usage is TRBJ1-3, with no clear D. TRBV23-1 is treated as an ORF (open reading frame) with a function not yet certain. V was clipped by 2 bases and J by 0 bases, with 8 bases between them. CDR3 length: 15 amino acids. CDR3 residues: CASSQGRYSGNTIYF. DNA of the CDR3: TGCGCCAGCAGTCAAGGCAGATACTCTGGAAACACCATATATTTT.

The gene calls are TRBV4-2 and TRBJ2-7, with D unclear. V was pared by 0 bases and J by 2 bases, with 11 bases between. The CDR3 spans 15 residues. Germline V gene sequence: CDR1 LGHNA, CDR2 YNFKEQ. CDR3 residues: CASSQEITNAYEQYF. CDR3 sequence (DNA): TGTGCCAGCAGCCAAGAAATAACTAATGCCTACGAGCAGTACTTC.

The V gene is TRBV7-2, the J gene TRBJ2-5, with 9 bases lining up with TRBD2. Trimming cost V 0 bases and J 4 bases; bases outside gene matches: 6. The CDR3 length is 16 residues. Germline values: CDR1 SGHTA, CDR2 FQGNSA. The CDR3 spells CASSLASGSRGETQYF. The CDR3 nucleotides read TGTGCCAGCAGCTTAGCTAGCGGGAGCAGAGGAGAGACCCAGTACTTC.

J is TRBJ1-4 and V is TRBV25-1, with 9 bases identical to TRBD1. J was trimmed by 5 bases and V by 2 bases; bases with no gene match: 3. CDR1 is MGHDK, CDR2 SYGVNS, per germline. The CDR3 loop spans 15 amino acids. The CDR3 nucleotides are TGTGCCAGCAGTGAACCCGGGACAGGGAATGAAAAACTGTTTTTT. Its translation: CASSEPGTGNEKLFF.

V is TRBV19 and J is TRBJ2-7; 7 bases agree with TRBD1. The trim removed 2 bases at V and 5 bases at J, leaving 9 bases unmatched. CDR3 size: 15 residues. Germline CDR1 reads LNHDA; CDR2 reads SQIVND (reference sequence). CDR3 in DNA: TGTGCCAGTAGTATACCGTATCAGGGGGAGAACGAGCAGTACTTC. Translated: CASSIPYQGENEQYF.

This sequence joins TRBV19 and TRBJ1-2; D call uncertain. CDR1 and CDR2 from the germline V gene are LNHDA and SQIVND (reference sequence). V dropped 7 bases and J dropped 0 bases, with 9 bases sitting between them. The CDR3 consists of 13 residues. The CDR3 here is CASTRVPNYGYTF. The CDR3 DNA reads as TGTGCCAGTACTCGGGTACCTAACTATGGCTACACCTTC.

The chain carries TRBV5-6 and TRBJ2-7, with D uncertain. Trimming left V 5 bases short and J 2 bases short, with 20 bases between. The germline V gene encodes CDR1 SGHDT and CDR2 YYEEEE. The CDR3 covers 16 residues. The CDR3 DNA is TGTGCCAGCAGGGTTTGGGCAGTGACATTTCCCTACGAGCAGTACTTC. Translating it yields CASRVWAVTFPYEQYF.

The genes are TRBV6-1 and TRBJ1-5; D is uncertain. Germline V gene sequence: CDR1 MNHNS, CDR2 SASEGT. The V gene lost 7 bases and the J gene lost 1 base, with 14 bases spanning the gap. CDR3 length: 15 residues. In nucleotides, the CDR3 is TGTGCCAGCACATACAGTTCTCTAAGCAATCAGCCCCAGCATTTT. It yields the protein CASTYSSLSNQPQHF.

The CDR3 region is CASSLSAPAVEQYF. The CDR3 DNA reads as TGTGCCAGCAGCCTTAGCGCCCCCGCGGTCGAGCAGTACTTC. This chain links TRBV7-2 with TRBJ2-7, with TRBD2 as a possible D gene (5 bases). CDR1 and CDR2 from the germline V gene are SGHTA and FQGNSA. V shed 5 bases and J shed 6 bases, with 17 bases lying between them. The CDR3 is 14 amino acids.